Presented here are 19 T cell receptor beta chains from one specimen sequenced in a study of shared clonotypes between healthy human individuals. The data were produced by immunoSEQ multiplex PCR, yet TCRdb's version contains in-frame clones alone and is incomplete. The repertoire includes about 2.2 million clones, 85% to 95% of them detected once, and more than 1.5% sits in the top ten. CD45RO-negative CD8 cells positively selected for CCR7 made up the naive population, which excluded terminally differentiated effector memory CD45RA+ cells. The source material was naive CD8+ T cells from PBMCs. These receptors all come from a man aged 18 to 35 in good health. Some clones in this sample may be carry-over from other donors' samples.

This chain connects TRBV13 to TRBJ2-7; 8 bases agree with TRBD1. The germline V gene encodes CDR1 PRHDT and CDR2 FYEKMQ (reference sequence). Germline trimming cut 5 bases from V and 3 bases from J; bases unmatched to any gene: 6. This CDR3 has 14 amino acids. The CDR3 DNA is TGTGCCAGCAGCCGGCCGGGACAGGACTACGAGCAGTACTTC. Protein: CASSRPGQDYEQYF.

The chain is built from TRBV10-3 and TRBJ1-5, with D possibly matching TRBD1 (5 bases). The V end was cut by 11 bases, the J end by 4 bases, with 21 bases between. The CDR3 is 15 amino acids. Germline values: CDR1 ENHRY, CDR2 SYGVKD. For the CDR3, the DNA is TGTGCCGTTGGAACAGGACTCCAACCGAATCAGCCCCAGCATTTT. It translates to CAVGTGLQPNQPQHF.

The gene calls are TRBV5-1 and TRBJ2-7; D assignment may be TRBD1 or TRBD2 (5 bases each). CDR3 length: 15 amino acids. Per the germline V gene, CDR1 is SGHRS and CDR2 is YFSETQ. Trimming took off 4 bases at V and 5 bases at J, with 19 bases between the two ends. In nucleotides, the CDR3 is TGCGCCAGCAGCATTGAACCGGGACCGGGTAACGAGCAGTACTTC. Amino acids: CASSIEPGPGNEQYF.

The chain links TRBV5-5 to TRBJ2-7, with D possibly being TRBD1 (6 bases). CDR3 length: 14 residues. Trimming shortened V by 0 bases and J by 5 bases, and 12 bases separated the two germline ends. From germline, CDR1 is SGHKS and CDR2 YYEKEE (reference sequence). CDR3 protein: CASSLEQGPHEQYF. The CDR3, as DNA: TGTGCCAGCAGCTTGGAACAGGGTCCGCACGAGCAGTACTTC.

The chain has TRBV1 and TRBJ2-5; the table gives TRBD1 as D, unverified against the DNA. TRBV1 is a pseudogene. CDR3 size: 14 residues. The CDR3 spells CTSTVLGQQETQYF. The CDR3 region has the DNA TGCACCAGCACCGTCTTGGGCCAGCAAGAGACCCAGTACTTC.

V is TRBV7-9 and J is TRBJ2-5, with 7 positions matching TRBD1. After removal of 4 bases from V and 0 bases from J, the junction contained 8 bases not matched to a gene. The CDR3 contains 16 residues. Germline V gene data show CDR1 as SEHNR and CDR2 as FQNEAQ (reference sequence). The chain's CDR3 is CASSSPGTEYQETQYF. The CDR3 region has the DNA TGTGCCAGCAGCTCCCCCGGGACAGAGTACCAAGAGACCCAGTACTTC.

V usage is TRBV5-1 and J usage is TRBJ2-5; TRBD2 matches 7 bases. V shed 0 bases, J shed 1 base, and the junction held 6 bases outside the gene matches. The CDR3 is 16 amino acids. From germline, CDR1 is SGHRS and CDR2 YFSETQ. In DNA, the CDR3 is TGCGCCAGCAGCTTGGCCGAGCGGGGCAGCCAAGAGACCCAGTACTTC. Amino acids: CASSLAERGSQETQYF. Together with reference TRBV5-1 and TRBJ2-5, the CDR3 gives the full variable domain: KAGVTQTPRYLIKTRGQQVTLSCSPISGHRSVSWYQQTPGQGLQFLFEYFSETQRNKGNFPGRFSGRQFSNSRSEMNVSTLELGDSALYLCASSLAERGSQETQYFGPGTRLLVL.

This chain uses TRBV14 with TRBJ2-2, with D tentatively TRBD2 (5 bases). This CDR3 comprises 16 residues. V was pared by 6 bases and J by 1 base, with 15 bases between. CDR1 is SGHDN and CDR2 is FVKESK in the germline V gene. DNA for the CDR3: TGTGCCAGCAGACACTCTATAGGACTGAACACCGGGGAGCTGTTTTTT. Translated: CASRHSIGLNTGELFF.

In DNA form, the CDR3 reads TGTGCCACCAGCAGAGGGGGGGTAGCGACTAGCACAGATACGCAGTATTTT. The encoded protein is CATSRGGVATSTDTQYF. The chain carries TRBV15 and TRBJ2-3; perhaps TRBD2 as D (6 bases). Germline lookup yields CDR1 LNHNV and CDR2 YYDKDF (reference sequence). V was clipped by 1 base and J by 0 bases, with 14 bases between them. The CDR3 length is 17 residues.

Worth noting for this clone: In the same sample, other DNA sequences code for this CDR3. The V call is TRBV28, the J call TRBJ2-7; possibly TRBD2 for D (5 bases). The CDR3 is made up of 13 amino acids. CDR1 MDHEN and CDR2 SYDVKM come from the germline V gene. V lost 2 bases to trimming and J lost 4 bases, with 9 bases between them. In DNA form, the CDR3 reads TGTGCCAGCAGTTTAAGTGGCGGGTACGAGCAGTACTTC. This translates into CASSLSGGYEQYF.

The V and J genes are TRBV6-1 and TRBJ1-1, with a tentative D call TRBD1 (6 bases). Germline CDR1 reads MNHNS; CDR2 reads SASEGT. CDR3 size: 16 residues. Trimming shortened V by 2 bases and J by 0 bases, and 13 bases separated the two germline ends. DNA of the CDR3: TGTGCCAGCAGTGAATTATGGGGGGCCATGAACACTGAAGCTTTCTTT. This codes for CASSELWGAMNTEAFF.

The chain couples TRBV11-2 to TRBJ2-1, with D maybe TRBD1 (6 bases). CDR1 is SGHAT, CDR2 FQNNGV, per germline. The CDR3 has 16 amino acids. V lost 0 bases to trimming and J lost 1 base, with 10 bases between them. CDR3: CASSLEVGGSYNEQFF. CDR3 nucleotides: TGTGCCAGCAGCTTAGAGGTAGGGGGATCCTACAATGAGCAGTTCTTC. The full variable domain, with the rest looked up from reference TRBV11-2 and TRBJ2-1, is EAGVAQSPRYKIIEKRQSVAFWCNPISGHATLYWYQQILGQGPKLLIQFQNNGVVDDSQLPKDRFSAERLKGVDSTLKIQPAKLEDSAVYLCASSLEVGGSYNEQFFGPGTRLTVL.

CDR3 bases: TGCGCCAGCAGCCCAATCGGACTAGCGGGAGGCCTGGGCACCGGGGAGCTGTTTTTT. Protein sequence: CASSPIGLAGGLGTGELFF. The chain employs TRBV4-3 and TRBJ2-2; 14 nucleotides match TRBD2. The V and J ends lost 4 bases and 4 bases, in that order; junction bases with no gene match: 11. CDR1 and CDR2 (germline): LGHNA, YSLEER. The CDR3 length is 19 residues.

The chain links TRBV29-1 to TRBJ1-3, with a possible D match to TRBD1 (5 bases). The CDR3 runs to 16 residues. The germline V gene has CDR1 SQVTM and CDR2 ANQGSEA. Trimming took 6 bases from V and 0 from J, leaving 18 bases between them. This CDR3 is CSVLGVASDSGNTIYF. The CDR3 region has the DNA TGCAGCGTCCTGGGGGTAGCCTCAGACTCTGGAAACACCATATATTTT.

The chain recombines TRBV15 with TRBJ2-7; no reliable D call. Germline V lookup: CDR1 LNHNV, CDR2 YYDKDF (reference sequence). V gave up 2 bases and J gave up 6 bases, with 14 bases separating them. The CDR3 runs to 14 residues. For the CDR3, the DNA is TGTGCCACCAGCAGAAACCTTCCCCCAGTCGAGCAGTACTTC. This encodes CATSRNLPPVEQYF.

This chain connects TRBV7-9 to TRBJ1-5, with D perhaps TRBD1 (5 bases). This CDR3 is 18 amino acids long. Germline lookup yields CDR1 SEHNR and CDR2 FQNEAQ (reference sequence). Trimming removed 4 bases at V and 2 bases at J, with 21 bases between. The CDR3 DNA reads TGTGCCAGCAGCTCCTTTGGAGGGGACCCTAAGGGCAATCAGCCCCAGCATTTT. Its protein is CASSSFGGDPKGNQPQHF. Filled out from reference TRBV7-9 and TRBJ1-5, the complete variable domain reads DTGVSQNPRHKITKRGQNVTFRCDPISEHNRLYWYRQTLGQGPEFLTYFQNEAQLEKSRLLSDRFSAERPKGSFSTLEIQRTEQGDSAMYLCASSSFGGDPKGNQPQHFGDGTRLSIL.

Concerning this clone: This CDR3 is also generated by other DNA sequences in the sample. The chain uses TRBV28 and TRBJ2-2; D perhaps matches TRBD2 (5 bases). Germline V CDR1 and CDR2: MDHEN, SYDVKM. Trimming cost V 2 bases and J 3 bases, with 7 bases left between them. CDR3 length equals 14 residues. This CDR3 is CASSLRGYTGELFF. The CDR3, as DNA: TGTGCCAGCAGTTTACGAGGGTACACCGGGGAGCTGTTTTTT.

This chain uses TRBV6-6 with TRBJ2-1; 9 positions agree with TRBD1. Trimming removed 4 bases from V and 4 bases from J; junction bases left unmatched: 8. The CDR3 runs to 16 residues. The germline V gene has CDR1 MNHNY and CDR2 SVGAGI (reference sequence). The CDR3 loop reads CASSWPPGQGYNEQFF. Written as DNA, the CDR3 is TGTGCCAGCAGTTGGCCCCCGGGACAGGGATACAATGAGCAGTTCTTC.

In the case of this clone: This same CDR3 is encoded by further DNA sequences in the sample. The CDR3 here is CASSLQGGEQYF. CDR3 bases: TGTGCCAGCAGTTTGCAGGGGGGCGAGCAGTACTTC. The chain employs TRBV28 and TRBJ2-7; maybe TRBD1 (7 bases). The CDR3 sequence is 12 residues long. V was clipped by 3 bases and J by 6 bases, with 9 bases between them. Germline loops: CDR1 MDHEN, CDR2 SYDVKM.